One sample yielded the 5 T cell receptor beta chains listed below, sequenced in a study of blood T cell repertoires in COVID-19. The protocol was immunoSEQ multiplex PCR, while the TCRdb copy is restricted to in-frame clones and leaves out a portion. The repertoire holds hundreds of thousands of clones, with roughly 91% as singletons. The sequencing input was PBMCs or T cells enriched from blood (not recorded which). The receptors were gathered from a man aged 35-49 years who had recovered from COVID-19.

The V gene is TRBV6-6, the J gene TRBJ1-1; TRBD1 might be the D (6 bases). Germline values: CDR1 MNHNY, CDR2 SVGAGI (reference sequence). V shed 7 bases and J shed 3 bases, with 18 bases lying between them. This CDR3 has 15 amino acids. The CDR3 sequence is CASKTNGGRDTEAFF. The CDR3 DNA reads TGTGCCAGCAAAACGAATGGGGGCAGGGACACTGAAGCTTTCTTT.

The chain uses TRBV5-4 and TRBJ1-1; D perhaps matches TRBD1 (6 bases). This CDR3 spans 14 amino acids. Germline V gene lookup returns CDR1 SGHNT and CDR2 YYREEE (reference sequence). V was clipped by 3 bases and J by 2 bases, with 11 bases between them. CDR3 in DNA: TGTGCCAGCAGCTCGAGGGGGGGCAACACTGAAGCTTTCTTT. It is translated as CASSSRGGNTEAFF.

The chain carries TRBV29-1 and TRBJ2-7; TRBD1 matches 10 bases. Trimming cost V 7 bases and J 2 bases; bases outside gene matches: 5. The CDR3 has 13 amino acids. CDR1 and CDR2 from the germline V gene are SQVTM and ANQGSEA. The CDR3 protein is CSAGQGETYEQYF. The CDR3 nucleotides are TGCAGCGCTGGACAGGGGGAGACCTACGAGCAGTACTTC.

The chain combines TRBV28 with TRBJ2-1, with D maybe TRBD2 (5 bases). The germline V and J ends were trimmed by 1 base and 0 bases, with 10 bases remaining between them. Germline CDR1 is MDHEN and CDR2 is SYDVKM. CDR3 size: 16 residues. The CDR3 here is CASSLFSVVSYNEQFF. The CDR3 DNA is TGTGCCAGCAGTTTATTTAGCGTCGTCTCCTACAATGAGCAGTTCTTC.

The chain links TRBV6-5 to TRBJ1-1; TRBD1 agrees at 7 bases. The V and J ends lost 3 bases and 11 bases, in that order; junction bases with no gene match: 6. This CDR3 is 12 amino acids long. Germline CDR1 reads MNHEY; CDR2 reads SVGAGI. Here the CDR3 reads CASSYNTGAAFF. In nucleotides, the CDR3 is TGTGCCAGCAGTTATAATACAGGGGCCGCTTTCTTT.